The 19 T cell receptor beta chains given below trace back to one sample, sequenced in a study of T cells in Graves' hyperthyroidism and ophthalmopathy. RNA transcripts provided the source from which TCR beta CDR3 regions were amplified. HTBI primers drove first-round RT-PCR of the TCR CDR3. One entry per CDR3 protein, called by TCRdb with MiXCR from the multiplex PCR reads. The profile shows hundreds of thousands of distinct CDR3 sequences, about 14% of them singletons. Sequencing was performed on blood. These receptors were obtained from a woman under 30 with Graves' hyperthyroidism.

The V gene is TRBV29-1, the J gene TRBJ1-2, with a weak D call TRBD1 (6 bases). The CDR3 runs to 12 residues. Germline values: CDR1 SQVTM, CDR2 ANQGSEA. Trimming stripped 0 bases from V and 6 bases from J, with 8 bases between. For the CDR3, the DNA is TGCAGCGTTGAAGAAGGGGGAGATGGCTACACCTTC. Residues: CSVEEGGDGYTF.

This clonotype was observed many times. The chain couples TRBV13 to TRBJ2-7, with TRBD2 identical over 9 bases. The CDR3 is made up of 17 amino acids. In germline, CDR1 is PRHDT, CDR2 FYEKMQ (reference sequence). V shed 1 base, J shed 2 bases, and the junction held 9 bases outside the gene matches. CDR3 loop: CASSLEPRAGGPYEQYF. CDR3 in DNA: TGTGCCAGCAGCTTAGAGCCAAGGGCGGGAGGGCCCTACGAGCAGTACTTC.

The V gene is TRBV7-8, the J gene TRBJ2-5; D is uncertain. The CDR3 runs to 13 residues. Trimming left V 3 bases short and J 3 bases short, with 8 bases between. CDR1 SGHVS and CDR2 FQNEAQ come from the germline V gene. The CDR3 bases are TGTGCCAGCAGCTTGTCCTGGGAAGAGACCCAGTACTTC. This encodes CASSLSWEETQYF.

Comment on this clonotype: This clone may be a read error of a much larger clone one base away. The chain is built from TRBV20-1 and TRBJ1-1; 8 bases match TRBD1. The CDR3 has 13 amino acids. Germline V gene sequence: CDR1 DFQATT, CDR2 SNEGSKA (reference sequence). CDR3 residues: CSSRVGTGSGAFF. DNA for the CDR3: TGCAGTTCTAGGGTAGGGACAGGCTCTGGTGCTTTCTTT.

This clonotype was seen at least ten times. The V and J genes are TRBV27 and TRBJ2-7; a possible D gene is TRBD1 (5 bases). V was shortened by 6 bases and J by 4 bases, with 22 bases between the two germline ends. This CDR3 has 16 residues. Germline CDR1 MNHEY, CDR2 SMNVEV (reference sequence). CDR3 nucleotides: TGTGCCAGCAGGATCTCCTTCGCCAGGGTCATGTACGAGCAGTACTTC. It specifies CASRISFARVMYEQYF.

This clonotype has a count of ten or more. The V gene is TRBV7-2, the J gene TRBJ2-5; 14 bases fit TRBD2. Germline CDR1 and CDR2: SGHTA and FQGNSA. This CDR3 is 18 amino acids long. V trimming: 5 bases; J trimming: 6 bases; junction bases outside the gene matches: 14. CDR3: CASSPRGLAGVGQQTQYF. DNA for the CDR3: TGTGCCAGCAGCCCACGGGGACTAGCGGGAGTCGGGCAACAGACCCAGTACTTC.

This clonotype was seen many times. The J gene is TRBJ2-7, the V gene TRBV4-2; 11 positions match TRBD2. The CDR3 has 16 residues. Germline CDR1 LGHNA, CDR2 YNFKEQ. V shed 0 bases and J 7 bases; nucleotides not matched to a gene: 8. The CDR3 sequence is CASSQDLASGRREQYF. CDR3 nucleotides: TGTGCCAGCAGCCAAGATCTGGCTAGCGGGAGGAGGGAGCAGTACTTC.

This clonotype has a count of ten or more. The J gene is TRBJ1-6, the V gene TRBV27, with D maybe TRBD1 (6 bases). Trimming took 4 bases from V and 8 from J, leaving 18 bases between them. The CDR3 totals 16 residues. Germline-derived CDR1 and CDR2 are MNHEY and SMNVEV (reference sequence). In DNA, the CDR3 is TGTGCCAGCAGTTACCTAACGAGGGGGAAGGATTCACCCCTCCACTTT. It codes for CASSYLTRGKDSPLHF.

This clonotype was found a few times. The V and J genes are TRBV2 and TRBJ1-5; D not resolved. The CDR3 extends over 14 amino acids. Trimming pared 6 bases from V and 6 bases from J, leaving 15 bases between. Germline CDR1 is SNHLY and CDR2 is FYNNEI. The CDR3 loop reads CASSLSGLGQPQHF. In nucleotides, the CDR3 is TGTGCCAGCAGCCTATCCGGGTTGGGTCAGCCCCAGCATTTT.

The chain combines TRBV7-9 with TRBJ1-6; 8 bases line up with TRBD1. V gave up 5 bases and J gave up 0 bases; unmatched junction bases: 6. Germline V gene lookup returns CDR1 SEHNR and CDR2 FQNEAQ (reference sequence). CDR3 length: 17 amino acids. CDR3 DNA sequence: TGTGCCAGCAGCAAGACAGGGGACGGCTCCTATAATTCACCCCTCCACTTT. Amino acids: CASSKTGDGSYNSPLHF.

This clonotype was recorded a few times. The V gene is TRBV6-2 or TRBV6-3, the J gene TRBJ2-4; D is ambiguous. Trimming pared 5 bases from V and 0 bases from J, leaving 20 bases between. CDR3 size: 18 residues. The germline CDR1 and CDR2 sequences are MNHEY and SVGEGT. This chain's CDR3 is CASSEWIDGLLAKNIQYF. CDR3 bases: TGTGCCAGCAGTGAATGGATCGATGGCCTACTAGCCAAAAACATTCAGTACTTC.

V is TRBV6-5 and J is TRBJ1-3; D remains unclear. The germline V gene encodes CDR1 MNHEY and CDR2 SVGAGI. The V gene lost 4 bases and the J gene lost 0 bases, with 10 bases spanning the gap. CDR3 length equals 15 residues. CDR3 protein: CASSSDVHSGNTIYF. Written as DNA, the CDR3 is TGTGCCAGCAGTTCGGACGTTCACTCTGGAAACACCATATATTTT.

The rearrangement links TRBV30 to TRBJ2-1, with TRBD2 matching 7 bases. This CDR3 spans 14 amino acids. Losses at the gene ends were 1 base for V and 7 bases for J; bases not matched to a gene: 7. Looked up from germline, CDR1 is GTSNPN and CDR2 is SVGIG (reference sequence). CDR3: CAWSGGRGWNEQFF. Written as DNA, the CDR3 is TGTGCCTGGAGTGGGGGGAGGGGATGGAATGAGCAGTTCTTC. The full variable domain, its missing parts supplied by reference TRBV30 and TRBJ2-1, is SQTIHQWPATLVQPVGSPLSLECTVEGTSNPNLYWYRQAAGRGLQLLFYSVGIGQISSEVPQNLSASRPQDRQFILSSKKLLLSDSGFYLCAWSGGRGWNEQFFGPGTRLTVL.

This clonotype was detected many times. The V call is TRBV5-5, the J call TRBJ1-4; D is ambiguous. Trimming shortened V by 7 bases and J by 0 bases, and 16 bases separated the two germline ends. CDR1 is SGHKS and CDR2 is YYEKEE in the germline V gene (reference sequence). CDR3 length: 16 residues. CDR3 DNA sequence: TGTGCCAGCTCTCCGTTCGGCCTTGCAACTAATGAAAAACTGTTTTTT. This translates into CASSPFGLATNEKLFF.

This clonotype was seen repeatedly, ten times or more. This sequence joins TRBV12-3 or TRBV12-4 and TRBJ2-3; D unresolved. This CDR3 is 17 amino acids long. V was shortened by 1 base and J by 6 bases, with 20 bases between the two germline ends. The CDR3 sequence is CASSLGGFFMVQDTQYF. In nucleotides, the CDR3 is TGTGCCAGCAGTTTAGGGGGTTTTTTTATGGTCCAGGATACGCAGTATTTT.

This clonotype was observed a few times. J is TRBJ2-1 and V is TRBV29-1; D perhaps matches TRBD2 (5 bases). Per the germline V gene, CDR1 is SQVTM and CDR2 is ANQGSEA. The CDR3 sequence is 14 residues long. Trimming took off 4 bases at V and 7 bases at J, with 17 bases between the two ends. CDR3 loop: CSVGPGSEENEQFF. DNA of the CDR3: TGCAGCGTTGGCCCGGGTAGCGAGGAAAATGAGCAGTTCTTC.

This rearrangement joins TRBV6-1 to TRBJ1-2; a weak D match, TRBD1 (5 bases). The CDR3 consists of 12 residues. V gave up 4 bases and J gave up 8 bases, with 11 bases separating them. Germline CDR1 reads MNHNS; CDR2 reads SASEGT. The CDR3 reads CASSAIGAGYTF. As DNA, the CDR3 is TGTGCCAGCAGTGCTATAGGGGCCGGCTACACCTTC.

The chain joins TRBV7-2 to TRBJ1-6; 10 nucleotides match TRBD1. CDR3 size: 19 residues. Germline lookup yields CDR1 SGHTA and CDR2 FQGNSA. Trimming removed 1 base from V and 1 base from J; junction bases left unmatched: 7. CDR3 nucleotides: TGTGCCAGCAGCTTAGTAGGGACAGGGGCTGGGTCCTATAATTCACCCCTCCACTTT. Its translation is CASSLVGTGAGSYNSPLHF.

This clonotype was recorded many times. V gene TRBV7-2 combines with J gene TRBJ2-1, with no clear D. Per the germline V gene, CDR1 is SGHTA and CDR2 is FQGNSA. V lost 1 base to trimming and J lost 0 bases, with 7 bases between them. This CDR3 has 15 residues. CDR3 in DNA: TGTGCCAGCAGCTTAGGGCCCACCTCCTACAATGAGCAGTTCTTC. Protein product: CASSLGPTSYNEQFF.